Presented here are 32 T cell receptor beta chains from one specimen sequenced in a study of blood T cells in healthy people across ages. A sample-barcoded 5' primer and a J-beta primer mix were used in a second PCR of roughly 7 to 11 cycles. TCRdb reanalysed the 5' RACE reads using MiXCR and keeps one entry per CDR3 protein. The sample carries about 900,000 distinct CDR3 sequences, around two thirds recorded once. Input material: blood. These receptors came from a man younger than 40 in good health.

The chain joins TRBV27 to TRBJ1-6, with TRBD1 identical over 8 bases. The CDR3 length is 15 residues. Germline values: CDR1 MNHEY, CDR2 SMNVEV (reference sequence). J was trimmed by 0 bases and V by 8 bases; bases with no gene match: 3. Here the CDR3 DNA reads TGTGCCAGCGGGGACAGGAGCTCCTATAATTCACCCCTCCACTTT. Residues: CASGDRSSYNSPLHF.

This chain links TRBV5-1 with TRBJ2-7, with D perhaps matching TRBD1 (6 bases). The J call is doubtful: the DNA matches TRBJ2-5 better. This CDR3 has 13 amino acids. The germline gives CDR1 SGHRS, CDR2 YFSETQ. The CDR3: CASSLGAHETQYF. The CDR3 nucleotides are TGCGCCAGCAGCCTGGGGGCTCATGAGACCCAGTACTTC.

The CDR3 protein is CSVTGFSYEQYF. DNA of the CDR3: TGCAGCGTTACAGGGTTCTCCTACGAGCAGTACTTC. The chain has TRBV29-1 and TRBJ2-7, with a tentative D call TRBD1 (6 bases). CDR3 length: 12 amino acids. Trimming stripped 5 bases from V and 0 bases from J, with 8 bases between. The germline gives CDR1 SQVTM, CDR2 ANQGSEA.

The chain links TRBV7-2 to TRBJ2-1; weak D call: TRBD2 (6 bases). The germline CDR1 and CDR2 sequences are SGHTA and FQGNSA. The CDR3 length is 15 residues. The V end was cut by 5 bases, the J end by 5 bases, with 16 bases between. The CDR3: CASSPTSWGNNEQFF. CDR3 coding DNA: TGTGCCAGCAGCCCCACTAGCTGGGGGAACAATGAGCAGTTCTTC.

CDR3 sequence: CASSLPARSNEKLFF. The CDR3, as DNA: TGTGCCAGCAGCTTACCCGCCCGCAGTAATGAAAAACTGTTTTTT. V is TRBV5-4 and J is TRBJ1-4; unclear D gene. This CDR3 comprises 15 residues. With 2 bases removed from V and 4 bases from J, the gap between germline ends came to 12 bases. CDR1 is SGHNT and CDR2 is YYREEE in the germline V gene (reference sequence).

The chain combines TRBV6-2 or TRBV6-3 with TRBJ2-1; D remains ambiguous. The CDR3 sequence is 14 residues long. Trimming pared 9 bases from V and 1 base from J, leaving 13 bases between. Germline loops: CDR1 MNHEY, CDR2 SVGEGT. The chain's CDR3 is CASQRLRSYNEQFF. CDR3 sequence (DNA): TGTGCCAGTCAACGGTTGCGATCCTACAATGAGCAGTTCTTC.

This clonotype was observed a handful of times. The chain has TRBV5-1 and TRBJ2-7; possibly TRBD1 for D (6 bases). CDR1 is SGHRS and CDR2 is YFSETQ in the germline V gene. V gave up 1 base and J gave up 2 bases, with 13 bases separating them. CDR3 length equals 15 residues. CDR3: CASSLFPTGAYEQYF. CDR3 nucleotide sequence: TGCGCCAGCAGCTTGTTCCCGACAGGAGCCTACGAGCAGTACTTC.

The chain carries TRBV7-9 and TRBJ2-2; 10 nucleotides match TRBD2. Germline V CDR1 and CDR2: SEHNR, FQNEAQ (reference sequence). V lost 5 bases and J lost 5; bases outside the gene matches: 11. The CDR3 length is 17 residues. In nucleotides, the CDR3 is TGTGCCAGCAGCCACCTCCTCGGACTAGCGGCTACCGGGGAGCTGTTTTTT. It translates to CASSHLLGLAATGELFF.

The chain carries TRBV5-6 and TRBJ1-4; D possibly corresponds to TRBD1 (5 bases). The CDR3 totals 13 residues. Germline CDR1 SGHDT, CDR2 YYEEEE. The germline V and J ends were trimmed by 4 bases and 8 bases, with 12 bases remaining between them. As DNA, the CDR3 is TGTGCCAGCAGCCGGGACCTCGGGGAAAAACTGTTTTTT. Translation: CASSRDLGEKLFF.

This CDR3 is CAISSGTQSSYNSPLHF. CDR3 DNA sequence: TGTGCCATCAGTTCCGGGACGCAGAGCTCCTATAATTCACCCCTCCACTTT. This chain links TRBV10-3 with TRBJ1-6, with D tentatively TRBD1 (5 bases). Germline assignment: CDR1 ENHRY and CDR2 SYGVKD. This CDR3 is built from 17 residues. The V gene lost 5 bases and the J gene lost 0 bases, with 14 bases spanning the gap.

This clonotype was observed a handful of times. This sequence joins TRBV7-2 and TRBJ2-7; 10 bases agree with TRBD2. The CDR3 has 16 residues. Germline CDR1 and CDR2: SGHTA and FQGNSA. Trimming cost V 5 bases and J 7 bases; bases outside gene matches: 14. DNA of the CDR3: TGTGCCAGCAGCACCACCGGGACTAGCGCCGCGCGAGAGCAGTACTTC. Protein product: CASSTTGTSAAREQYF.

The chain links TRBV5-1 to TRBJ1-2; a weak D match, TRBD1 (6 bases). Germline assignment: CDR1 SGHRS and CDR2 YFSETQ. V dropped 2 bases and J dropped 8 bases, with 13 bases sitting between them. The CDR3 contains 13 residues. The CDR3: CASSLTGIGGYTF. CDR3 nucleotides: TGCGCCAGCAGCTTAACAGGGATTGGAGGCTACACCTTC.

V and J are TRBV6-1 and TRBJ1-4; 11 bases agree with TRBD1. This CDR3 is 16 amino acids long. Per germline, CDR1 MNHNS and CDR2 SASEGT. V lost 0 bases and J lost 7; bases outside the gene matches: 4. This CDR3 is CASSEARGQGAEKLFF. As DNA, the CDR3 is TGTGCCAGCAGTGAAGCGAGAGGACAGGGGGCTGAAAAACTGTTTTTT.

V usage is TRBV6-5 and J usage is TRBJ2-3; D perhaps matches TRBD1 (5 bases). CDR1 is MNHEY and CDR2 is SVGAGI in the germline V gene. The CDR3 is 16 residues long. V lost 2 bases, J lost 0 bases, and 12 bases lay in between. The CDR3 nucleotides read TGTGCCAGCAGTTACACCAGGGCAACCAGCACAGATACGCAGTATTTT. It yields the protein CASSYTRATSTDTQYF.

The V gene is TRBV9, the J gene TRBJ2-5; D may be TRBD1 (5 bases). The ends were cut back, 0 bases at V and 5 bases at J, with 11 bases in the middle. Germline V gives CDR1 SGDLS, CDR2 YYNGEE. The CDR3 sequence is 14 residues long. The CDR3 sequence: CASSVDGRVETQYF. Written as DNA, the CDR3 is TGTGCCAGCAGCGTAGATGGCAGGGTTGAGACCCAGTACTTC. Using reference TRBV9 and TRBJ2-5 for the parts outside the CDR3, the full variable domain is DSGVTQTPKHLITATGQRVTLRCSPRSGDLSVYWYQQSLDQGLQFLIQYYNGEERAKGNILERFSAQQFPDLHSELNLSSLELGDSALYFCASSVDGRVETQYFGPGTRLLVL.

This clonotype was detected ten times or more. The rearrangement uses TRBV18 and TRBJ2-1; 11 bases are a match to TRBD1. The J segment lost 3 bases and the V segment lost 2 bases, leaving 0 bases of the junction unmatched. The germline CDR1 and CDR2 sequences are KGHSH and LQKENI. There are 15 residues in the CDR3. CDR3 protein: CASSPGTGGYNEQFF. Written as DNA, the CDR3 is TGTGCCAGCTCACCAGGGACAGGGGGCTACAATGAGCAGTTCTTC. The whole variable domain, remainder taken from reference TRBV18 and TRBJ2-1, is NAGVMQNPRHLVRRRGQEARLRCSPMKGHSHVYWYRQLPEEGLKFMVYLQKENIIDESGMPKERFSAEFPKEGPSILRIQQVVRGDSAAYFCASSPGTGGYNEQFFGPGTRLTVL.

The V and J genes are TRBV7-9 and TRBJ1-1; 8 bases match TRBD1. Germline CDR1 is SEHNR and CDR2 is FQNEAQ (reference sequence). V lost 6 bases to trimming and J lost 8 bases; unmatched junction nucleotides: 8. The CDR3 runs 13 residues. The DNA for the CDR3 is TGTGCCAGCAGTCCCGGACAGGGAGGGGAAGCTTTCTTT. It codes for CASSPGQGGEAFF.

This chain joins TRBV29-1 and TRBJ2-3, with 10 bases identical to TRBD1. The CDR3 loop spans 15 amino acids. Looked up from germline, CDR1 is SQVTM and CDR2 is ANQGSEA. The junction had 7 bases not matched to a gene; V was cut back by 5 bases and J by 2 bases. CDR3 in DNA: TGCAGCGTTAGGTACGGGACAGGGGTCACAGATACGCAGTATTTT. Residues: CSVRYGTGVTDTQYF.

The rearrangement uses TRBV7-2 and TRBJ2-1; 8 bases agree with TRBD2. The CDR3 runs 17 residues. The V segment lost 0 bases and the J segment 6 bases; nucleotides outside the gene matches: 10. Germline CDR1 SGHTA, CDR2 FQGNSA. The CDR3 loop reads CASSLAGGGGSPNEQFF. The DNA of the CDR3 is TGTGCCAGCAGCTTAGCGGGCGGCGGGGGGTCCCCCAATGAGCAGTTCTTC.

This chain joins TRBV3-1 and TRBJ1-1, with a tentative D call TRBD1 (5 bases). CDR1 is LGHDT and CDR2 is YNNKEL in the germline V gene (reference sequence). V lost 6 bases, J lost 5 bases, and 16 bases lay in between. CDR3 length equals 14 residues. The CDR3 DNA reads TGTGCCAGCAGGCTGGGGGGGTCAAATACTGAAGCTTTCTTT. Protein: CASRLGGSNTEAFF.

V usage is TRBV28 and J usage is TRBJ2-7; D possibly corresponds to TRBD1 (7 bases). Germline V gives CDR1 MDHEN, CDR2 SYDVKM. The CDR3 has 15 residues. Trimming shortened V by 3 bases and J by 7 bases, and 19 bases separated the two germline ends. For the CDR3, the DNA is TGTGCCAGCAGTTTTATAGACAGGGAGGTGGGGGAGCAGTACTTC. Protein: CASSFIDREVGEQYF.

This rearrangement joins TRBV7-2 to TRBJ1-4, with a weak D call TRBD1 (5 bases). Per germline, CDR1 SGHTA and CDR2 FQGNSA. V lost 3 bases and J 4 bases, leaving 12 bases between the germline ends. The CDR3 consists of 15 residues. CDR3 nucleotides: TGTGCCAGCAGCTTGAACCGGGGCGTTAATGAAAAACTGTTTTTT. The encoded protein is CASSLNRGVNEKLFF.

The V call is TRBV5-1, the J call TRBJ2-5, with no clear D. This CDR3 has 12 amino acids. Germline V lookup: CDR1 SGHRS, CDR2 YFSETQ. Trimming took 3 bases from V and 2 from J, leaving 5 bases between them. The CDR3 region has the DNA TGCGCCAGCAGCTGGAAACAAGAGACCCAGTACTTC. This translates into CASSWKQETQYF.

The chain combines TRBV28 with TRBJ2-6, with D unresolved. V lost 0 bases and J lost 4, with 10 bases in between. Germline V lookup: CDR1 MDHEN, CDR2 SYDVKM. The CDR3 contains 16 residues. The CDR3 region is CASSLWGSPGANVLTF. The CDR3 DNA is TGTGCCAGCAGTTTATGGGGTTCCCCCGGGGCCAACGTCCTGACTTTC.

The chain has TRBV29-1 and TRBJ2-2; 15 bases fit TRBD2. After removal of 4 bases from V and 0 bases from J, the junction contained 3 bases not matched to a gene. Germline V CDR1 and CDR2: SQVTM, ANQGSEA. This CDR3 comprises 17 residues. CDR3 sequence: CSVGGLAGGTNTGELFF. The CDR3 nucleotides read TGCAGCGTTGGGGGACTAGCGGGGGGAACGAACACCGGGGAGCTGTTTTTT.

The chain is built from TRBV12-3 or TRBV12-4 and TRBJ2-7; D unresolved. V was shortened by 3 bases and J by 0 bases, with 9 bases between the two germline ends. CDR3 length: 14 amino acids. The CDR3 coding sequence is TGTGCCAGCAGTTTTGAACTGAGCTCCTACGAGCAGTACTTC. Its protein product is CASSFELSSYEQYF.

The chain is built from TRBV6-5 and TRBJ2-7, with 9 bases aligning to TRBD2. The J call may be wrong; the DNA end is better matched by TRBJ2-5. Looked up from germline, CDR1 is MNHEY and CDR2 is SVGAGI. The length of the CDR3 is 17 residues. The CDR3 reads CASSYLRERGARETQYF. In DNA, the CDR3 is TGTGCCAGCAGTTACCTAAGGGAGCGGGGGGCACGAGAGACCCAGTACTTC.

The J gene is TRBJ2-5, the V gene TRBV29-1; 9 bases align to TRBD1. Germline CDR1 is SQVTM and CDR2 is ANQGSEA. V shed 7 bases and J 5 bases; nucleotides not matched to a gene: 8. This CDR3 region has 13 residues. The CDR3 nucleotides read TGCAGCGCTTCAACAGGGGGCGGGGAGACCCAGTACTTC. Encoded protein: CSASTGGGETQYF.

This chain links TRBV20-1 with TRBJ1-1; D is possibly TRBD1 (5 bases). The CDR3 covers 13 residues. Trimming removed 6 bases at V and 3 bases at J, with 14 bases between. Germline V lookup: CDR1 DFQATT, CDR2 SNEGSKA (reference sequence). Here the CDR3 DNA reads TGCAGTGCCTGGACAAGGCGGCACACTGAAGCTTTCTTT. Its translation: CSAWTRRHTEAFF.

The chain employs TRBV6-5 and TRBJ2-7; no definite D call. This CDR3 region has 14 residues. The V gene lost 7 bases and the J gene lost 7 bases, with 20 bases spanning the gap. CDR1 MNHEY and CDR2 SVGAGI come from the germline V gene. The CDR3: CASTSLDGYNEQYF. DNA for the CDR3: TGTGCCAGCACATCTCTAGACGGATACAATGAGCAGTACTTC.

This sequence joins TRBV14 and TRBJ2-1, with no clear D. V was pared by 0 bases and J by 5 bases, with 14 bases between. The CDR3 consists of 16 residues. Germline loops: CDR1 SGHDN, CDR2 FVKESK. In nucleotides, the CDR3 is TGTGCCAGCAGCCAAGAGAATCTACCAATAAACAATGAGCAGTTCTTC. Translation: CASSQENLPINNEQFF.

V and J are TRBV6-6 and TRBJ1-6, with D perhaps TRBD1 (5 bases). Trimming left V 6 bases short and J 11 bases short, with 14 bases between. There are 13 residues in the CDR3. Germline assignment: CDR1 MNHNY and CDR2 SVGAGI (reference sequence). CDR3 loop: CASRVEAGPPLHF. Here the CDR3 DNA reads TGTGCCAGCAGAGTCGAGGCGGGGCCACCCCTCCACTTT.